One and the same sample provided the 2 T cell receptor beta chains below, sequenced in a study of OX40 agonist ivuxolimab in advanced cancers. Measured with immunoSEQ multiplex PCR; TCRdb has only the in-frame clones, and not every one. The top ten clones hold around 0.55% of a sample with over 100,000 clones, roughly nine tenths of them seen once. The sequences come from CD4+ or CD8+ T cells sorted from blood, collected in a trial of the OX40 agonist ivuxolimab. All receptors derive from an adult with an advanced solid tumor such as melanoma, head and neck, liver or kidney cancer.

This chain joins TRBV7-2 and TRBJ1-6, with a weak D call TRBD1 (5 bases). The V end was cut by 5 bases, the J end by 5 bases, with 13 bases between. Germline assignment: CDR1 SGHTA and CDR2 FQGNSA. This CDR3 has 15 amino acids. The CDR3 DNA sequence: TGTGCCAGCAGCCGCCGCCAGGGACATAATTCACCCCTCCACTTT. It specifies CASSRRQGHNSPLHF.

The genes are TRBV4-3 and TRBJ1-6, with D maybe TRBD1 (6 bases). The CDR3 sequence is 16 residues long. V lost 0 bases and J lost 13, with 19 bases in between. Germline values: CDR1 LGHNA, CDR2 YSLEER. The CDR3 sequence: CASSQDYERGSPPLHF. DNA for the CDR3: TGCGCCAGCAGCCAAGACTACGAAAGGGGGAGTCCTCCCCTCCACTTT.